This T cell receptor beta chain comes out of a study of shared clonotypes between healthy human individuals. Regarding the study as a whole: Only blood underwent sampling, and tissue repertoires likely differ.

Genomic DNA for unsorted samples was obtained from tens of millions of PBMCs. This clone was recorded a few times. Its antigen is unidentified. A read error may account for a junction end that differs from germline. Assay used: immunoSEQ multiplex PCR; TCRdb lists only in-frame clones, some missing. The sample has roughly 500,000 clones; about 79% are singletons. The sample was PBMCs. The receptor's source is a woman aged 40 to 55 in good health. Some clones in this sample may be carry-over from other donors' samples.

CDR3 region: CTSSSRDSLNTEAFF. CDR3 coding DNA: TGTACCAGCAGCTCCCGGGACTCCCTGAACACTGAAGCTTTCTTT. The gene calls are TRBV7-9 and TRBJ1-1; D may be TRBD1 (5 bases). CDR3 length: 15 amino acids. CDR1 SEHNR and CDR2 FQNEAQ come from the germline V gene (reference sequence). Combining the CDR3 with reference TRBV7-9 and TRBJ1-1 gives the whole variable domain DTGVSQNPRHKITKRGQNVTFRCDPISEHNRLYWYRQTLGQGPEFLTYFQNEAQLEKSRLLSDRFSAERPKGSFSTLEIQRTEQGDSAMYLCTSSSRDSLNTEAFFGQGTRLTVV.